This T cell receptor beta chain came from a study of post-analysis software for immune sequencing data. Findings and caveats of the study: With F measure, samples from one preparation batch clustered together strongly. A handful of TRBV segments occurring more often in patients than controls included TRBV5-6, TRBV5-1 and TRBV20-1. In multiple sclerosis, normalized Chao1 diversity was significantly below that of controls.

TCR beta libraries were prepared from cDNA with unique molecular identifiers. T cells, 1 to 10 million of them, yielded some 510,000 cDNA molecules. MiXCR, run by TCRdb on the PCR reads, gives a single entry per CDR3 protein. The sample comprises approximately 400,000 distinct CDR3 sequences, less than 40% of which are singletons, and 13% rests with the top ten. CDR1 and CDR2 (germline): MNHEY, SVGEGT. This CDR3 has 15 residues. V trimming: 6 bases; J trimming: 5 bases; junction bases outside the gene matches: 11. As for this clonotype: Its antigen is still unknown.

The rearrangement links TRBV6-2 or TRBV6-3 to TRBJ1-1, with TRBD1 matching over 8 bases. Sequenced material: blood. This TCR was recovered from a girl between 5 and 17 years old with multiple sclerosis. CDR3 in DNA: TGTGCCAGCAGCCTCCCAGGGGGCGTAGGGACTGAAGCTTTCTTT. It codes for CASSLPGGVGTEAFF.